Given below is one T cell receptor beta chain in context. Its antigen remains unidentified. The data derive from a study of T cell responses to AZD1222 COVID-19 vaccine. The wider study: Pooling covered second doses at about 4 or about 12 weeks.

Study-wide findings and caveats: Repertoire sampling happened only post peak T cell response.

The CDR3 covers 16 residues. Germline loops: CDR1 LGHNA, CDR2 YNFKEQ. V was cut by 1 base and J by 0 bases, with 9 bases left in between. Profiling relied on immunoSEQ multiplex PCR, and the TCRdb table lists in-frame clones only, not all of them. The sample gives around 120,000 clones, roughly nine tenths of which show up once; under 3.5% is in the top ten. The sample in question was peripheral blood, obtained on day 0 of AZD1222 vaccination. This sequence was found in an adult in good health. This chain connects TRBV4-2 to TRBJ1-4, with D tentatively TRBD1 (6 bases). CDR3 loop: CASSQGPGATNEKLFF. In nucleotides, the CDR3 is TGTGCCAGCAGCCAAGGTCCAGGGGCAACTAATGAAAAACTGTTTTTT.